This T cell receptor (beta chain) derives from a study of blood T cell repertoires in COVID-19 (dated by TCRdb to about 2020). Some background on the complete study: Samples covering the acute and convalescent phases of COVID-19 were provided by collaborators in the United States, Italy and Spain. The material from the prospective study consisted of cDNA or gDNA derived from T cells, B-cell-depleted T cells, or PBMCs. The dataset comprised deeply sampled blood TCRbeta repertoires from subjects exposed to, actively infected with, or recovered from COVID-19. A freely available public database, intended as a resource for researchers studying the immune response to SARS-CoV-2, is where the repertoires were released. Samples were obtained from the ongoing ImmuneRACE study (first 160 participants) and from some 1,300 subjects provided by 6 global collaborators. Nearly every sample came with metadata listing a de-identified subject ID, COVID-19 status, age in years and sex. Where available, HLA class I and class II types were obtained from metadata supplied by the sample provider rather than from assay-based typing.

General conclusions and limits of the study: How much clinical and demographic metadata was included differed by source and by participant, and the metadata was provided uncurated.

Collaborating institutions collected whole blood in K2EDTA tubes following their own protocols. For TCRbeta analysis, collaborators shipped samples as frozen whole blood, isolated PBMCs, or DNA extracted from either of those sample types. TCRbeta CDR3 regions were amplified from genomic DNA by means of the immunoSEQ Assay, a bias-controlled multiplex PCR. Per the authors' processing: The number of nucleated cells in each sample was estimated by amplification of reference gene primers within the assay. To quantify the absolute abundance of each unique TCRbeta CDR3 rearrangement, sequence reads were collapsed and filtered. For each sample, productive Simpson clonality was calculated as the square root of Simpson's diversity index across productive rearrangements. TCRdb took over this immuneACCESS table, retaining in-frame rearrangements with V and J assigned. Such tables are incomplete; in checked studies, under half of the missing clones stem from an unresolved V gene, and the remainder is unexplained. V and J calls and clone size come straight from that table; D and trimming were deduced from the DNA. In this sample the table shows 190,000 or so clones, approximately 90% of which occur a single time. Less than 3.5% of the sample is in the top ten clones.

A word on this clone: The antigen it recognizes is unknown. No qualities accompany the bases; no much larger clone lies one base away.

The clonotype comes from a woman between 25 and 40 years old with active or convalescent COVID-19. Sequencing was done on a sample of peripheral blood.

Here is the DNA: TGTGCCAGTGGGGGCCCGTACACTGAAGCTTTCTTT. This encodes CASGGPYTEAFF. The chain uses TRBV19 and TRBJ1-1; a tentative D call is TRBD1 (6 bases match). Taken from cysteine to phenylalanine, the CDR3 has 12 residues. Only the CDR3 part of the read is kept: 36 bases, read in frame from the first base. CDR1 and CDR2, looked up from the germline V gene (reference sequence), are LNHDA and SQIVND. V was cut back by 8 bases and J by 3 bases, leaving a gap of 10 bases between them.